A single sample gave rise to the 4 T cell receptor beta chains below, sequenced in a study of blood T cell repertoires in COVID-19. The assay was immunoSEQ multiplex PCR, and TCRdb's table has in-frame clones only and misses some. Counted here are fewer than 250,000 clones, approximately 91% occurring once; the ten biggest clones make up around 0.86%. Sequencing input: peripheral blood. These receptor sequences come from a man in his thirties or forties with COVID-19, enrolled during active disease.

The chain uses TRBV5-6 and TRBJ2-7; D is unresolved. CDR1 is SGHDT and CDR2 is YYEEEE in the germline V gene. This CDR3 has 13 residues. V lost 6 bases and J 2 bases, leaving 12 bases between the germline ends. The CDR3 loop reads CASTERLAYEQYF. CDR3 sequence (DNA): TGTGCCAGCACCGAGCGATTAGCCTACGAGCAGTACTTC.

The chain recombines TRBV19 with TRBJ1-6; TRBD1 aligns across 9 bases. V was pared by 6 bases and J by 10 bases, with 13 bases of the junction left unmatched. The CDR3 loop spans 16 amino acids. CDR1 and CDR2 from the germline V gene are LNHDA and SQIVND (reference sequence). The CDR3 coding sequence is TGTGCCAGTAGGCCCCAGACAGGGGGGACTGGGTCACCCCTCCACTTT. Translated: CASRPQTGGTGSPLHF.

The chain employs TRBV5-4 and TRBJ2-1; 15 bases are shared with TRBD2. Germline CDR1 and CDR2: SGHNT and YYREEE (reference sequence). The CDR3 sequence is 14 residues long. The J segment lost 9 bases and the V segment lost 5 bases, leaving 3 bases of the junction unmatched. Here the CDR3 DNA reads TGTGCCAGCAGGGGGACTAGCGGGGGGTCTGAGCAGTTCTTC. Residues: CASRGTSGGSEQFF.

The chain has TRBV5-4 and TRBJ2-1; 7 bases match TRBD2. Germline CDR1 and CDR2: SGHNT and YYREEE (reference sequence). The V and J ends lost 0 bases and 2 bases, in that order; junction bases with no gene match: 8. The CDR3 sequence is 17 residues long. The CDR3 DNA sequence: TGTGCCAGCAGCTTGGGCGAGCGGGGAGGCACCTACAATGAGCAGTTCTTC. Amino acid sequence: CASSLGERGGTYNEQFF.